The 25 T cell receptor beta chains given below trace back to one sample, sequenced in a study of blood T cell repertoires in COVID-19. This table comes from immunoSEQ multiplex PCR, and its TCRdb copy is limited to in-frame clones, with some not included. The sample includes some 60,000 clones, over 70% of them seen just once. Sequenced input: peripheral blood. Receptors were obtained from a woman aged 45 to 65 with active or convalescent COVID-19.

This chain joins TRBV5-1 and TRBJ1-1, with TRBD1 matching 8 bases. Germline CDR1 reads SGHRS; CDR2 reads YFSETQ. Unmatched junction bases numbered 5, after V lost 0 bases and J lost 4 bases. The CDR3 contains 15 residues. CDR3 nucleotides: TGCGCCAGCAGCTTGGGCGACAGGGGACTCACTGAAGCTTTCTTT. Residues: CASSLGDRGLTEAFF.

The rearrangement uses TRBV4-1 and TRBJ2-7; 11 bases agree with TRBD2. Germline V gene data show CDR1 as MGHRA and CDR2 as YSYEKL. V dropped 2 bases and J dropped 0; count of bases not matched to a gene: 9. The CDR3 is 18 amino acids. CDR3 sequence (DNA): TGCGCCAGCAGCCAAAACCGACTAGCGGGAAGGAGCTCCTACGAGCAGTACTTC. Translated: CASSQNRLAGRSSYEQYF.

The chain links TRBV5-4 to TRBJ2-6, with D perhaps matching TRBD1 (6 bases). The CDR3 is made up of 16 amino acids. V was shortened by 4 bases and J by 0 bases, with 11 bases between the two germline ends. Germline loops: CDR1 SGHNT, CDR2 YYREEE (reference sequence). CDR3: CASSQRTVSGANVLTF. The CDR3 bases are TGTGCCAGCAGCCAGAGGACAGTCTCTGGGGCCAACGTCCTGACTTTC.

This clone came up a few times. The chain joins TRBV6-6 to TRBJ1-5; possibly TRBD1 for D (5 bases). The CDR3 is 16 residues long. CDR1 MNHNY and CDR2 SVGAGI come from the germline V gene (reference sequence). The V gene lost 7 bases and the J gene lost 4 bases, with 20 bases spanning the gap. The CDR3 loop is CASNSAQGGDNQPQHF. The CDR3 region has the DNA TGTGCCAGCAACAGCGCCCAGGGAGGGGATAATCAGCCCCAGCATTTT.

The chain is built from TRBV7-7 and TRBJ2-5, with a weak D call TRBD2 (5 bases). Trimming stripped 5 bases from V and 5 bases from J, with 12 bases between. This CDR3 has 13 residues. In germline, CDR1 is SSHAT, CDR2 FNYEAQ (reference sequence). The CDR3 here is CASSKRERETQYF. Here the CDR3 DNA reads TGTGCCAGCAGCAAAAGGGAGCGTGAGACCCAGTACTTC.

This clone was counted only a few times. The chain is built from TRBV24-1 and TRBJ1-2, with D perhaps TRBD1 (5 bases). CDR1 and CDR2 from the germline V gene are KGHDR and SFDVKD. Trimming pared 4 bases from V and 6 bases from J, leaving 17 bases between. The CDR3 consists of 15 residues. This CDR3 is CATSDSRSGGHGYTF. The CDR3 nucleotides read TGTGCCACCAGTGACTCGCGCTCGGGGGGACATGGCTACACCTTC.

The chain combines TRBV6-5 with TRBJ1-1; unclear D gene. The CDR3 runs to 10 residues. The V gene's germline CDR1 is MNHEY and CDR2 SVGAGI. V lost 8 bases and J lost 6, with 7 bases in between. The CDR3 nucleotides are TGTGCCAGCTTCCGTTCTGAAGCTTTCTTT. Translated: CASFRSEAFF.

The chain couples TRBV19 to TRBJ2-1, with 15 positions matching TRBD2. Germline loops: CDR1 LNHDA, CDR2 SQIVND (reference sequence). V was clipped by 6 bases and J by 5 bases; unmatched bases: 2. This CDR3 spans 15 amino acids. DNA for the CDR3: TGTGCCAGTAGGGGACTAGCGGGAGGAGACAATGAGCAGTTCTTC. Translation gives CASRGLAGGDNEQFF.

The chain has TRBV9 and TRBJ2-5; 7 nucleotides align to TRBD2. Looked up from germline, CDR1 is SGDLS and CDR2 is YYNGEE. Trimming at V came to 0 bases and at J to 4 bases, leaving 6 bases not matched to a gene. The CDR3 covers 15 residues. CDR3 nucleotide sequence: TGTGCCAGCAGCGTAGTAGCGGGTAGAGGAGAGACCCAGTACTTC. It specifies CASSVVAGRGETQYF. Based on the CDR3 plus reference TRBV9 and TRBJ2-5, the full variable domain is DSGVTQTPKHLITATGQRVTLRCSPRSGDLSVYWYQQSLDQGLQFLIQYYNGEERAKGNILERFSAQQFPDLHSELNLSSLELGDSALYFCASSVVAGRGETQYFGPGTRLLVL.

The CDR3 DNA reads TGTGCCAGCAGCCGAGGGCCAGTTATGAACACTGAAGCTTTCTTT. Translated, it gives CASSRGPVMNTEAFF. V and J are TRBV28 and TRBJ1-1, with D uncertain. Trimming stripped 6 bases from V and 0 bases from J, with 14 bases between. Germline values: CDR1 MDHEN, CDR2 SYDVKM. This CDR3 is built from 15 residues.

V gene TRBV2 combines with J gene TRBJ1-5; D might be TRBD1 (5 bases). Germline CDR1 is SNHLY and CDR2 is FYNNEI. V gave up 5 bases and J gave up 0 bases, with 11 bases separating them. The CDR3 length is 15 residues. CDR3 DNA: TGTGCCAGCAGTCTGGACACCAATAGCAATCAGCCCCAGCATTTT. This encodes CASSLDTNSNQPQHF.

This clone has ten or more counts. The chain uses TRBV5-1 and TRBJ2-7; 7 bases match TRBD1. V lost 0 bases and J lost 8; bases outside the gene matches: 11. Germline V CDR1 and CDR2: SGHRS, YFSETQ. This CDR3 is 15 amino acids long. CDR3 amino acids: CASSLDGAGGMQQYF. CDR3 coding DNA: TGCGCCAGCAGCTTGGACGGGGCAGGGGGAATGCAGCAGTACTTC.

The V and J genes are TRBV28 and TRBJ2-7; 9 bases line up with TRBD1. Germline V gives CDR1 MDHEN, CDR2 SYDVKM. The ends lost 3 bases at V and 2 bases at J; junction bases unmatched: 8. The CDR3 has 16 amino acids. The CDR3 DNA follows: TGTGCCAGCAGTTTTGGACAGGGGATGGGCCCCTACGAGCAGTACTTC. The encoded protein is CASSFGQGMGPYEQYF.

The V and J genes are TRBV27 and TRBJ2-1; 9 bases align to TRBD2. This CDR3 region has 14 residues. Germline trimming cut 2 bases from V and 9 bases from J; bases unmatched to any gene: 5. In germline, CDR1 is MNHEY, CDR2 SMNVEV (reference sequence). The CDR3 DNA reads as TGTGCCAGCAGTTTAATAGCGGGAGTGGCTGAGCAGTTCTTC. Translation: CASSLIAGVAEQFF.

This clone was seen more than once but under ten times. The chain uses TRBV30 and TRBJ1-5, with TRBD1 identical over 7 bases. CDR1 GTSNPN and CDR2 SVGIG come from the germline V gene (reference sequence). J gave up 7 bases and V 3 bases, and 9 bases lay outside the gene matches. CDR3 length: 14 residues. The CDR3 spells CAWSETGDRQPQHF. The CDR3 DNA reads as TGTGCCTGGAGCGAAACAGGGGATAGGCAGCCCCAGCATTTT.

V gene TRBV9 combines with J gene TRBJ2-7; D call uncertain. This CDR3 is 13 amino acids long. Between the trimmed V and J ends, which lost 1 base and 6 bases, there was a span of 11 bases. Germline V gene lookup returns CDR1 SGDLS and CDR2 YYNGEE. CDR3 sequence: CASSVTQASEQYF. The CDR3 DNA is TGTGCCAGCAGCGTAACCCAAGCTAGCGAGCAGTACTTC.

The chain is built from TRBV5-5 and TRBJ2-7; the match to TRBD2 covers 16 bases. The germline V gene has CDR1 SGHKS and CDR2 YYEKEE (reference sequence). Losses at the gene ends were 6 bases for V and 2 bases for J; bases not matched to a gene: 8. The CDR3 extends over 17 amino acids. CDR3 sequence (DNA): TGTGCCAGCACTCTGGGACTAGCGGGAGGGTTCCCCTACGAGCAGTACTTC. Translated: CASTLGLAGGFPYEQYF.

The rearrangement uses TRBV5-1 and TRBJ2-1; D unresolved. The CDR3 is 12 amino acids. Germline CDR1 reads SGHRS; CDR2 reads YFSETQ. V was cut by 1 base and J by 8 bases, with 7 bases left in between. The CDR3 DNA reads TGCGCCAGCAGCTTGAAGTTAGATGAGCAGTTCTTC. It specifies CASSLKLDEQFF.

The chain joins TRBV24-1 to TRBJ2-3; the match to TRBD1 covers 10 bases. The V gene end was trimmed by 1 base and the J gene end by 4 bases; junction bases not matched to a gene: 4. Germline lookup yields CDR1 KGHDR and CDR2 SFDVKD. The CDR3 has 16 residues. The CDR3 DNA sequence: TGTGCCACCAGTGATTTCGGGACAGGGGAGGCAGATACGCAGTATTTT. This sequence encodes CATSDFGTGEADTQYF.

The DNA for the CDR3 is TGTGCCACCAGTGATACCCTAGCGGGGCGCTCCTACAATGAGCAGTTCTTC. It specifies CATSDTLAGRSYNEQFF. V usage is TRBV24-1 and J usage is TRBJ2-1; 9 nucleotides align to TRBD2. J gave up 0 bases and V 3 bases, and 5 bases lay outside the gene matches. The V gene's germline CDR1 is KGHDR and CDR2 SFDVKD. The CDR3 runs to 17 residues.

The chain couples TRBV6-5 to TRBJ2-5; 8 bases align to TRBD1. This CDR3 is built from 15 residues. V lost 2 bases, J lost 4 bases, and 6 bases stayed unmatched. Germline-derived CDR1 and CDR2 are MNHEY and SVGAGI. The CDR3 bases are TGTGCCAGCAGTTACAGTGGACAGGGAGGAGAGACCCAGTACTTC. Protein: CASSYSGQGGETQYF.

The J gene is TRBJ1-6, the V gene TRBV30; D perhaps matches TRBD1 (5 bases). CDR3 length: 17 residues. The germline CDR1 and CDR2 sequences are GTSNPN and SVGIG (reference sequence). V was cut by 4 bases and J by 5 bases, with 21 bases left in between. CDR3 in amino acids: CAWTRPLRETNNSPLHF. CDR3 sequence (DNA): TGTGCCTGGACTAGGCCCCTCAGGGAAACGAATAATTCACCCCTCCACTTT.

This chain connects TRBV21-1 to TRBJ1-1; TRBD1 reflects the table's D call only, with no check against the DNA. TRBV21-1 is termed a pseudogene. The CDR3 covers 16 residues. CDR3 in DNA: TGTGCCAGCAGCTCGGCGGGGGACAGGGGTAACACTGAAGCTTTCTTT. Translation: CASSSAGDRGNTEAFF.

J is TRBJ1-1 and V is TRBV6-2 or TRBV6-3; 8 bases align to TRBD1. CDR1 and CDR2 from the germline V gene are MNHEY and SVGEGT. The V and J ends lost 4 bases and 7 bases, in that order; junction bases with no gene match: 5. The CDR3 extends over 13 amino acids. The CDR3 sequence: CASSSQGAGEAFF. The CDR3 region has the DNA TGTGCCAGCAGTTCGCAGGGGGCAGGTGAAGCTTTCTTT.

Only a few counts were recorded for this clone. J is TRBJ1-2 and V is TRBV5-1, with 9 bases aligning to TRBD1. Trimming at V came to 2 bases and at J to 4 bases, leaving 6 bases not matched to a gene. The CDR3 extends over 15 amino acids. CDR1 SGHRS and CDR2 YFSETQ come from the germline V gene. The CDR3: CASSFEGQGIYGYTF. CDR3 nucleotides: TGCGCCAGCAGCTTCGAAGGACAGGGGATCTATGGCTACACCTTC.